The rows below give T cell receptor beta chains drawn from one sample of a study of cytomegalovirus exposure and HLA in healthy donors. Only in-frame clones appear in the TCRdb table, and some are missing; sequencing was by immunoSEQ multiplex PCR. Of roughly 300,000 clones listed, 75% to 90% were seen once; the top ten hold around 0.8%. What was sequenced was PBMCs. These receptors originate from a woman aged 18-29 years in good health and CMV-seronegative. Each CDR3 is given with its conserved first and last residue. D genes are given only for firm matches. Some rows have no size entry. The others give once, few or many, or a class for an expanded clone.

>TRBJ1-2|TRBD1|TRBV6-6|-
TGTGCCAGCAGTTACTTGACTGACAGGGCTGGCTACACCTTC
CASSYLTDRAGYTF
>TRBJ2-2|-|TRBV2|-
TGTGCCAGCAGGGGAAACAGGGCCGGGGAGCTGTTTTTT
CASRGNRAGELFF
>TRBJ1-3|TRBD1|TRBV7-6|once
TGTGCCAGCAGCTTGGGACAGGGGGGTGGAAACACCATATATTTT
CASSLGQGGGNTIYF
>TRBJ2-1|TRBD2|TRBV9|-
TGTGCCAGCAGCGAGAGCGGGGCCTACAATGAGCAGTTCTTC
CASSESGAYNEQFF
>TRBJ2-7|-|TRBV4-3|-
TGCGCCAGAAAGAGGAGTAAGAGCCCAGAGCAGTACTTC
CARKRSKSPEQYF
>TRBJ2-7|TRBD2|TRBV2|once
TGTGCCAGCAGTGAACGGAGCGGGAGAGGCTCCGAGCAGTACTTC
CASSERSGRGSEQYF
>TRBJ2-7|-|TRBV2|many
TGTGCCAGCAGTGCCCAGGGAAGTCAGGACGAGCAGTACTTC
CASSAQGSQDEQYF
>TRBJ1-2|TRBD1|TRBV6-5|-
TGTGCCAGCAAAAAACAGGGGGCGCGAGGCTACACCTTC
CASKKQGARGYTF
>TRBJ1-4|TRBD1|TRBV27|-
TGTGCCAGCAGTTTACAGGGGGCTAATGAAAAACTGTTTTTT
CASSLQGANEKLFF
>TRBJ2-1|-|TRBV6-6|-
TGTGCCAGCAGTTACTCCTTCTCCAGAAATGAGCAGTTCTTC
CASSYSFSRNEQFF
>TRBJ2-5|-|TRBV4-3|-
TGCGCCAGCAGCCAGGGGCAGACCGAAGAGACCCAGTACTTC
CASSQGQTEETQYF
>TRBJ1-2|TRBD1|TRBV6-6|-
TGTGCCAGCAGTCGACAGGGAACGAACTATGGCTACACCTTC
CASSRQGTNYGYTF
>TRBJ1-2|-|TRBV2|-
TGTGCCAGCAGTCTACCGGGAGGCCTGGGCTATGGCTACACCTTC
CASSLPGGLGYGYTF
>TRBJ2-3|TRBD1|TRBV29-1|-
TGCAGCGTGGGACAGCAAGATACGCAGTATTTT
CSVGQQDTQYF
>TRBJ2-7|-|TRBV6-6|-
TGTGCCAGCAGCTTACTAGAGGCCGAGCAGTACTTC
CASSLLEAEQYF
>TRBJ1-1|-|TRBV6-1|-
TGTGCCAGCAGTGAGGCTCAGGGTATGACTGAAGCTTTCTTT
CASSEAQGMTEAFF
>TRBJ1-1|-|TRBV28|-
TGTGCCGCAGGAGACAGGATCACTGAAGCTTTCTTT
CAAGDRITEAFF
>TRBJ1-1|-|TRBV27|-
TGTGCCAGCAGTTATCGGGGGGCTAACACTGAAGCTTTCTTT
CASSYRGANTEAFF
>TRBJ1-2|-|TRBV7-2|few
TGTGCCAGCAGCTTAGCAAGCGGAGCGGTGAACTATGGCTACACCTTC
CASSLASGAVNYGYTF
>TRBJ1-5|TRBD1|TRBV4-1|-
TGCGCCAGCAGCCGCCTACAGGGGGGCAATCAGCCCCAGCATTTT
CASSRLQGGNQPQHF
>TRBJ2-1|TRBD2|TRBV7-8|-
TGTGCCAGCAGCTTAGGCGGCGGGGGAGGGGTAGAGTTCTTC
CASSLGGGGGVEFF
>TRBJ1-2|TRBD1|TRBV5-1|many
TGCGCCAGCAGCTTGGTTCGGGACAGAGGCTATGGCTACACCTTC
CASSLVRDRGYGYTF
>TRBJ1-5|-|TRBV5-1|-
TGCGCCAGCAGCTTTTGGGGGGGCAATCAGCCCCAGCATTTT
CASSFWGGNQPQHF
>TRBJ1-5|-|TRBV5-1|-
TGCGCCAGCCTTGGGAGGGATAGCAATCAGCCCCAGCATTTT
CASLGRDSNQPQHF
>TRBJ1-3|TRBD1|TRBV2|-
TGTGCCAGCAGGACGACAGGGGCTGGAAACACCATATATTTT
CASRTTGAGNTIYF
>TRBJ1-5|TRBD1|TRBV19|-
TGTGCCAGTAGTAAGGGAACAAGGACAGGGGGCAGTCAGCCCCAGCATTTT
CASSKGTRTGGSQPQHF
>TRBJ1-5|-|TRBV5-1|-
TGTGCCAGCAGCTTGGACAGTAGCAATCAGCCCCAGCATTTT
CASSLDSSNQPQHF
>TRBJ2-7|TRBD2|TRBV5-1|-
TGCGCCAGCAGCTTAGGGAATAGCGGGAGCTCCTACGAGCAGTACTTC
CASSLGNSGSSYEQYF
>TRBJ2-6|TRBD1|TRBV10-3|-
TGTGCTATCACGGGGCAGGGGGACTCTGGGGCCAACGTCCTGACTTTC
CAITGQGDSGANVLTF
>TRBJ2-7|-|TRBV9|-
TGTGCCAGCAGCGTAGGGGGAGGAGGCGAGCAGTACTTC
CASSVGGGGEQYF
>TRBJ1-5|TRBD1|TRBV28|-
TGTGCCAGCAGCGCCACGACAGGGAGCAATCAGCCCCAGCATTTT
CASSATTGSNQPQHF
>TRBJ2-1|TRBD2|TRBV7-2|-
TGTGCCAGCAGCTTGATAGCCGGTCTAGCGGGTTACAATGAGCAGTTCTTC
CASSLIAGLAGYNEQFF
>TRBJ2-7|TRBD2|TRBV28|-
TGTGCCAGCACCGCGGGAGGACTTGGCAGGACTAGCCTTTTTGGTGAGCAGTACTTC
CASTAGGLGRTSLFGEQYF
>TRBJ1-4|-|TRBV4-3|-
TGCGCCAGCAGCCAAGATCTGGGCGCAACTAATGAAAAACTGTTTTTT
CASSQDLGATNEKLFF
>TRBJ2-3|-|TRBV27|-
TGTGCCAGCAGTAGCGGGTGGAGCACAGATACGCAGTATTTT
CASSSGWSTDTQYF
>TRBJ2-7|-|TRBV4-3|-
TGCGCCAGCAGCAGGGGTCCAGGGGACGAGCAGTACTTC
CASSRGPGDEQYF
>TRBJ2-2|TRBD1|TRBV7-3|-
TGTGCCAGCAGCGGACAGGGGAATGGGATTACCGGGGAGCTGTTTTTT
CASSGQGNGITGELFF
>TRBJ2-5|TRBD1|TRBV27|-
TGTGCCACCAAACTTGGGACAGGGGGAGAGGCCCAGTACTTC
CATKLGTGGEAQYF
>TRBJ2-7|-|TRBV23-1|-
TGCGCCAGCCTCCAGGTGGATTTCTCCTACGAGCAGTACTTC
CASLQVDFSYEQYF
>TRBJ2-5|-|TRBV15|-
TGTGCCACCAGCAGGGCGGGACTTACACAAGAGACCCAGTACTTC
CATSRAGLTQETQYF
>TRBJ1-2|-|TRBV7-9|-
TGTGCCAGCAGCTTAGAAGCTGGGGCCGGCTACACCTTC
CASSLEAGAGYTF
>TRBJ2-5|TRBD2|TRBV5-4|-
TGTGCCAGCACCCTGGGAGCGGGGGGAAGAGAGACCCAGTACTTC
CASTLGAGGRETQYF
>TRBJ2-7|TRBD2|TRBV18|-
TGTGCCAGCTCACCACCGCTGGCGGGAGAAACGTTGGGGGAGCAGTACTTC
CASSPPLAGETLGEQYF
>TRBJ2-7|-|TRBV6-1|once
TGTGCCAGCAGCGGACTTCCGGCCTACGAGCAGTACTTC
CASSGLPAYEQYF
>TRBJ2-3|TRBD2|TRBV6-1|-
TGTGCCACCTCAGGGACTAGCGGGAGCACAGATACGCAGTATTTT
CATSGTSGSTDTQYF
>TRBJ2-1|TRBD2|TRBV6-6|-
TGTGCCAGCAACAAAGCGGGAGGGCATGTCGATGAGCAGTTCTTC
CASNKAGGHVDEQFF
>TRBJ2-7|-|TRBV10-1|once
TGCGCCAGCAGTGACAGATTTAGCGGAAGCGGGGAGCAGTACTTC
CASSDRFSGSGEQYF
>TRBJ2-7|TRBD2|TRBV27|-
TGTGCCAGCAGCCTAGGACTAGCGGGATCCTACGAGCAGTACTTC
CASSLGLAGSYEQYF
>TRBJ2-1|TRBD2|TRBV11-3|once
TGTGCCAGCAGCTTACAAAAGGGACTAGCGGGAGTGGATGAGCAGTTCTTC
CASSLQKGLAGVDEQFF
>TRBJ2-7|TRBD1|TRBV28|-
TGTGCCAGCAGACTCCAGGGGGTGACCTACGAGCAGTACTTC
CASRLQGVTYEQYF
>TRBJ2-1|TRBD1|TRBV7-9|-
TGTGCCAGCAGCCCGGGACAGGGGGAGGATGAGCAGTTCTTC
CASSPGQGEDEQFF
>TRBJ2-7|-|TRBV5-1|-
TGCGCCAGCAGACAGGGATCCTACGAGCAGTACTTC
CASRQGSYEQYF
>TRBJ2-7|TRBD2|TRBV29-1|-
TGCAGCGTTGATCGGGGGGACTCCTACGAGCAGTACTTC
CSVDRGDSYEQYF
>TRBJ2-3|TRBD2|TRBV7-3|-
TGTGCCAGCAGCTTGAATGGGGGGGACCTCAGGGATTTT
CASSLNGGDLRDF
>TRBJ2-2|TRBD1|TRBV5-6|few
TGTGCCAGCAGCTTCAGGGGGCGCATTGGGGAGCTGTTTTTT
CASSFRGRIGELFF
>TRBJ2-7|-|TRBV21-1|-
TGTGCCAGCAGCAAAGTATCCAGGGTCAAGTACGAGCAGTACTTC
CASSKVSRVKYEQYF
>TRBJ2-3|-|TRBV18|-
TGTGCCAGCTCCCCACGGAGGGCCACAGATACGCAGTATTTT
CASSPRRATDTQYF
>TRBJ2-7|TRBD2|TRBV28|-
TGTGCCAGCAGTCCTTCAAGGGCGGGAGTCGGCGAGCAGTACTTC
CASSPSRAGVGEQYF